This TCR beta chain was retrieved from a study of human T cells and chemical hapten exposure. Overall study context: Epicutaneous patch tests delivered 0.01% DPC to the upper back, with evaluation at 6 days. Predominantly women, the patients had alopecia areata, totalis or universalis.

Time point here: patch test 3, about 24 weeks after DPC sensitization. Treatment specified: therapeutic diphenylcyclopropenone sensitization with weekly scalp DPC. TCRdb re-called the RACE reads with MiXCR, one entry per CDR3 protein. Among some 71,000 distinct CDR3 sequences listed, roughly 11% were seen once. In its sample, this clonotype was seen many times. Source: whole blood, taken in connection with sensitization to the hapten diphenylcyclopropenone (DPC). The sequence was obtained from a woman aged 45 to 65 with alopecia areata. Some clones in this sample may be carry-over from other donors' samples.

CDR3 region: CAISGDRRETQYF. CDR3 nucleotides: TGTGCCATCTCGGGAGACCGGCGAGAGACCCAGTACTTC. This chain uses TRBV28 with TRBJ2-5; D may be TRBD2 (6 bases). CDR1 is MDHEN, CDR2 SYDVKM, per germline. The V end was cut by 10 bases, the J end by 4 bases, with 16 bases between. This CDR3 is 13 amino acids long.